This entry is about one TCR delta chain. This clone was counted only a few times. Its antigen target is currently unknown. Base-call qualities are not available, and no considerably larger clone is one nucleotide away. The sample originates from a study of Vδ1+ human thymocytes listed by TCRdb under 2018. Some background on the complete study: The study characterised mRNA-level TRG and TRD CDR3 repertoires of highly purified Vdelta1+ thymocytes from young children as a data resource. The multiplex-based CDR3 amplicon strategy had previously been validated against 5'RACE-based CDR3 amplicon generation methods.

Thymic samples were depleted of alphabeta T cells, then CD3+ TCRVdelta1+ TCRVdelta2- thymocytes were FACS-sorted. The purity of the sorted Vdelta1+ thymocytes was between roughly 96% and 99.6%. Thymic specimens came from 8 paediatric patients undergoing corrective cardiac surgery, aged from about 5 days to 17 months. After the thymic tissue was dispersed, mononuclear cells were isolated using a Histopaque-1077 density gradient. The staining antibodies were anti-TCRVdelta1 clone TS8.2, anti-TCRVdelta2 clone B6, anti-CD3 clone HIT3a and anti-TCRalphabeta clone IP26. Results the study describes overall, beyond this receptor: Even though sort purity was high, around 20% of thymic TRD sequences were Vdelta2 (and few were Vdelta3), which was not the case for the peripheral blood Vdelta1+ controls. Because no clustering by age or sex was seen, donors were not stratified by age or sex in the analyses. Many TRG clonotypes were shared between donors (up to 6.9x10^3), whereas TRD repertoires were essentially private (max roughly 120 shared). The authors advised highly purified populations and single-cell validation, since unexpected Vdelta2 sequences could cause misinterpretation of bulk repertoire data. Unlike the oligoclonal repertoires in peripheral blood, the thymic TRG and TRD repertoires appeared highly polyclonal, with Gaussian CDR3 length distributions.

Reading the germline V gene gives CDR1 TSWWSYY and CDR2 QGS. The V end gives up 2 bases and the J end 0 bases, leaving 10 bases in the junction not matched to a gene. Its CDR3 holds 18 amino acids, cysteine through phenylalanine. The retained sequence is limited to the CDR3, 54 bases, with the frame set at the first base. RNA extraction was carried out with the RNeasy mini kit, and reverse transcription was then done using Superscript III. CDR3 amplicons were produced by multiplex PCR using pooled V-gene forward primers and a constant-region reverse primer with Illumina adaptor overhangs. After gel purification, the amplicons were indexed with Nextera index primers over about 8 extra PCR cycles and then purified using AMPure XP beads. Sequencing of the libraries was done on an Illumina MiSeq using paired-end 250 bp reads, dual indexing and a roughly 20% PhiX spike-in. In the authors' own workflow: FastQC was used to check read quality, and ea-utils fastq-join was used to merge TRG read pairs. Sequences were annotated with IMGT/HighV-QUEST, keeping only productive sequences with unambiguous V-gene assignment; clonotypes were defined by identical CDR3 sequence. Downstream analysis used VDJtools 1.1.1, tcR 2.2.3, Treemap and vegan Shannon diversity in R 3.4.4. TCRdb reprocessed the public reads with the caller CATT; rows with the same DNA were merged afterwards. The authors' filters were not applied to this entry. This sample is represented by about 25,000 delta-chain clones; 6% to 8% of them were singletons. The top ten clonotypes cover roughly 1% of the sample.

The sample taken for sequencing was Vdelta1+ gamma-delta thymocytes from the thymus. The cell subset or site label, read with the paper, signifies: FACS-sorted CD3+ TCRalphabeta- TCRVdelta1+ TCRVdelta2- thymocytes. The rearranged chain carries TRDV1 and TRDJ1; TRDD3 matches 9 bases in the middle. This TCR came from a girl under two years old who had congenital heart surgery. This receptor has the CDR3 CALGETYVPGGYTDKLIF. The nucleotide sequence reads as follows: TGTGCTCTTGGGGAAACCTACGTTCCTGGGGGATACACCGATAAACTCATCTTT.